This T cell receptor (beta chain) was identified during a study of identical twins. Per germline, CDR1 SGHTA and CDR2 FQGTGA. This CDR3 spans 13 amino acids. V was trimmed by 4 bases and J by 7 bases, leaving 11 bases between them. TCRdb ran MiXCR on the 5' RACE reads and lists one entry per CDR3 protein. The top ten clones hold approximately 1% of a sample with 450,000 to 500,000 distinct CDR3 sequences, roughly an eighth of them seen once. This sample also belongs to another study, concerning yellow fever vaccine responses in identical twins. That investigation notes: After vaccination, twins' T cell response reportedly seemed partly convergent, partly personalized.

The sample taken for sequencing was CD4+ T cells sorted from blood. This sequence joins TRBV7-3 and TRBJ2-1; no definite D call. This receptor was obtained from a woman aged 18-29 years in good health. In DNA form, the CDR3 reads TGTGCCAGCAGCTCCCCCCCTTCGAATGAGCAGTTCTTC. Its translation: CASSSPPSNEQFF.